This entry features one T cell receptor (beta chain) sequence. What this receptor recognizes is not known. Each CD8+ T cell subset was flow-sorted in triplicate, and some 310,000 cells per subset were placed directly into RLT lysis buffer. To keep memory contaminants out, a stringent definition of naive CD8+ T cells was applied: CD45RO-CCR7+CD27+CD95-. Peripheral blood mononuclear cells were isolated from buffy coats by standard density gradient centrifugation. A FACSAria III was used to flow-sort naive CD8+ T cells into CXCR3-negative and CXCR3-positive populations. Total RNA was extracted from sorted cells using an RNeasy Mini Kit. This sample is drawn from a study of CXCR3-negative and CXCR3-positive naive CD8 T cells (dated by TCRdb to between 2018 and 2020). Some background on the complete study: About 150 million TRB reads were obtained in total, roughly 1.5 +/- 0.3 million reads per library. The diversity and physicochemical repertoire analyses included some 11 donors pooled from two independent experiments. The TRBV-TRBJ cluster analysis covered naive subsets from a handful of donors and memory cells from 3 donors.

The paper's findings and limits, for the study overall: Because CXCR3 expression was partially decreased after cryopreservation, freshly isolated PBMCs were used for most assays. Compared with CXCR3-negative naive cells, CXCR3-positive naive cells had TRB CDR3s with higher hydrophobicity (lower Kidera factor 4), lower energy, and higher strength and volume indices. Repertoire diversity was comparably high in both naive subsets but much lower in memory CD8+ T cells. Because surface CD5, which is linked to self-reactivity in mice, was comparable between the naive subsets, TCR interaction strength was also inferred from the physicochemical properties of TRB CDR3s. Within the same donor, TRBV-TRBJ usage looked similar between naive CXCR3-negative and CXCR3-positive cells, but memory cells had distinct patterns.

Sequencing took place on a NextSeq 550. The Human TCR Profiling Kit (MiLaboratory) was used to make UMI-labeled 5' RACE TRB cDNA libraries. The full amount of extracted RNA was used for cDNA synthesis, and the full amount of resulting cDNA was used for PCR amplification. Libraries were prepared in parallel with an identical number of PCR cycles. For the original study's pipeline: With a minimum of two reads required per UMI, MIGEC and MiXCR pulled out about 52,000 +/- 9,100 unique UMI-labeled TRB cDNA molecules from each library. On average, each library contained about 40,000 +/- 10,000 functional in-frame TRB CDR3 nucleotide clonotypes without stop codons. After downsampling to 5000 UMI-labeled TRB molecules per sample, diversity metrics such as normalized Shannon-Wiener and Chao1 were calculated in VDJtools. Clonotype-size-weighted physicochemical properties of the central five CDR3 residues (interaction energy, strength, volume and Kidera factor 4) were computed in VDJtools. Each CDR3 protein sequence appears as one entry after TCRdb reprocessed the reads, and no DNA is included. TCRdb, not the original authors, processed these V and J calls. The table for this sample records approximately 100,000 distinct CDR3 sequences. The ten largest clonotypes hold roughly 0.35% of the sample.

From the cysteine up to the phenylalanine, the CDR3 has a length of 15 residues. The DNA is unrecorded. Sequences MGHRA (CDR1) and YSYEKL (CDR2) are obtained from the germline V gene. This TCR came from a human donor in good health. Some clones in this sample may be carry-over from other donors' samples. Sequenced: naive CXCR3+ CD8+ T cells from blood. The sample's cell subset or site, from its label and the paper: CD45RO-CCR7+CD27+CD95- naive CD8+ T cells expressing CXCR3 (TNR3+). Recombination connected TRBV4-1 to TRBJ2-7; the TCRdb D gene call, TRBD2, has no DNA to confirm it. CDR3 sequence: CAGSQLAGGPYEQYF.